The 5 T cell receptor beta chains below were found in one sample sequenced in a study of immune heterogeneity within non-small cell lung tumors. Bulk tumor genomic DNA, 600 ng per sample, was the template. During surgery, each primary tumor gave multiple biopsies spaced as far apart as possible. Undergoing curative surgery were patients whose non-small cell lung cancer was untreated and newly diagnosed. It was with 32 V and 13 J primers that multiplex PCR amplified TCR beta CDR3. Each CDR3 protein is one row after TCRdb ran MiXCR on the multiplex PCR reads. The sample contains fewer than 25,000 distinct CDR3 sequences, less than 35% of which appear only once. The sample consisted of lung tumor tissue. These receptors came from a middle-aged man with non-small cell lung cancer.

As DNA, the CDR3 is TGTGCCTGGAATCCGGACAGCTGGTTCGGTGAGCAGTTCTTC. It codes for CAWNPDSWFGEQFF. The chain carries TRBV30 and TRBJ2-1, with a possible D match to TRBD1 (6 bases). V dropped 4 bases and J dropped 9 bases, with 19 bases sitting between them. In germline, CDR1 is GTSNPN, CDR2 SVGIG (reference sequence). The CDR3 spans 14 residues.

The gene calls are TRBV6-2 or TRBV6-3 and TRBJ2-1; TRBD2 agrees at 9 bases. CDR3 length: 16 amino acids. The germline gives CDR1 MNHEY, CDR2 SVGEGT. The V segment lost 5 bases and the J segment 2 bases; nucleotides outside the gene matches: 7. The CDR3: CASSQTSGEPYNEQFF. Written as DNA, the CDR3 is TGTGCCAGCAGTCAGACTAGCGGAGAACCCTACAATGAGCAGTTCTTC.

The chain couples TRBV7-6 to TRBJ1-5; no reliable D call. From germline, CDR1 is SGHVS and CDR2 FNYEAQ. Trimming pared 6 bases from V and 2 bases from J, leaving 11 bases between. There are 14 residues in the CDR3. CDR3: CASRVEWGNQPQHF. As DNA, the CDR3 is TGTGCCAGCAGGGTGGAGTGGGGCAATCAGCCCCAGCATTTT.

This clonotype is termed medium-sized. This chain links TRBV20-1 with TRBJ2-3; tentatively, D is TRBD1 (6 bases). CDR1 and CDR2 (germline): DFQATT, SNEGSKA (reference sequence). This CDR3 is built from 16 residues. Trimming left V 3 bases short and J 1 base short, with 17 bases between. CDR3 nucleotide sequence: TGCAGTGCTAGTGGGGCCGGGACAACCGGCACAGATACGCAGTATTTT. Its translation is CSASGAGTTGTDTQYF.

This clonotype was observed a few times. V is TRBV20-1 and J is TRBJ2-6, with 7 nucleotides matching TRBD2. The CDR3 has 17 amino acids. Losses at the gene ends were 0 bases for V and 0 bases for J; bases not matched to a gene: 5. Looked up from germline, CDR1 is DFQATT and CDR2 is SNEGSKA (reference sequence). The DNA of the CDR3 is TGCAGTGCTAGAGATCGGCGGGGGTACTCTGGGGCCAACGTCCTGACTTTC. Translated: CSARDRRGYSGANVLTF.